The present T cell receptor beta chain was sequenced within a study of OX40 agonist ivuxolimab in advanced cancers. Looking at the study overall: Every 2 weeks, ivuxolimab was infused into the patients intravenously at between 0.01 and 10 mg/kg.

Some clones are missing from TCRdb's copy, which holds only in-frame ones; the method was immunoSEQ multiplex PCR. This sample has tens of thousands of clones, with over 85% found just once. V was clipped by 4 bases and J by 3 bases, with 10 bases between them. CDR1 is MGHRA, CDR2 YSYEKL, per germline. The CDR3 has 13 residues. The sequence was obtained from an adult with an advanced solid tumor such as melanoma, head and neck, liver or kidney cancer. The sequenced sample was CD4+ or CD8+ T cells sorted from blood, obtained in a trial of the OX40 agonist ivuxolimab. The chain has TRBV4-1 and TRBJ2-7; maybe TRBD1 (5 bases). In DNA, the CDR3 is TGCGCCAGCAGCCTGGACACGAACTACGAGCAGTACTTC. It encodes CASSLDTNYEQYF.